These T cell receptor beta chains were read from a single sample in a study of blood T cells in healthy people across ages. TCRdb processed the 5' RACE reads anew with MiXCR; each CDR3 protein has one entry. The repertoire holds hundreds of thousands of distinct CDR3 sequences, with 40% to 45% as singletons. The sequencing input was blood. The receptors shown here come from a woman aged 55-69 years in good health. CDR3s include the opening cysteine and the closing phenylalanine or tryptophan. D genes are given only for firm matches. Where a row states a size, it is once, few, many or the class of an expanded clone; other rows omit it.

j_call: TRBJ2-1
v_call: TRBV5-1
d_call: TRBD1
clone_size: -
cdr3_nt: TGCGCCAGCAGAAGACCGGACAGGGATGGGGATGAGCAGTTCTTC
cdr3_aa: CASRRPDRDGDEQFF

j_call: TRBJ1-2
v_call: TRBV6-6
d_call: -
clone_size: -
cdr3_nt: TGTGCCAGCAGTCCAACGACGGGGACCTATGGCTACACCTTC
cdr3_aa: CASSPTTGTYGYTF

j_call: TRBJ2-5
v_call: TRBV6-6
d_call: -
clone_size: -
cdr3_nt: TGTGCCAGCAGGACTGGCAGGGCCCAGGAAGAGACCCAGTACTTC
cdr3_aa: CASRTGRAQEETQYF

j_call: TRBJ1-1
v_call: TRBV20-1
d_call: -
clone_size: -
cdr3_nt: TGCAGTGCTAGAGTTGAAGGGAGAGACACTGAAGCTTTCTTT
cdr3_aa: CSARVEGRDTEAFF

j_call: TRBJ2-7
v_call: TRBV15
d_call: TRBD1
clone_size: -
cdr3_nt: TGTGCCACCAGTTCCACCGGGACAGGGATCAACGAGCAGTACTTC
cdr3_aa: CATSSTGTGINEQYF

j_call: TRBJ2-5
v_call: TRBV9
d_call: -
clone_size: many
cdr3_nt: TGTGCCAGCAGCGATACAGGGAGGGTAGGAGAGACCCAGTACTTC
cdr3_aa: CASSDTGRVGETQYF

j_call: TRBJ2-7
v_call: TRBV6-2/TRBV6-3
d_call: -
clone_size: -
cdr3_nt: TGTGCCAGCACGGACGGCGAACCCTACGAGCAGTACTTC
cdr3_aa: CASTDGEPYEQYF

j_call: TRBJ1-2
v_call: TRBV20-1
d_call: TRBD1
clone_size: -
cdr3_nt: TGCAGTGCTAGAGCTGAAACAGGGGGCGATGGCTACACCTTC
cdr3_aa: CSARAETGGDGYTF

j_call: TRBJ2-1
v_call: TRBV11-2
d_call: TRBD2
clone_size: few
cdr3_nt: TGTGCCAGCAGCCCGATAGCGGGTGGGACCTCAACTGAGCAGTTCTTC
cdr3_aa: CASSPIAGGTSTEQFF

j_call: TRBJ2-6
v_call: TRBV29-1
d_call: -
clone_size: many
cdr3_nt: TGCAGCGTTGGGGGGACCGACGTCTACTCTGGGGCCAACGTCCTGACTTTC
cdr3_aa: CSVGGTDVYSGANVLTF

j_call: TRBJ2-7
v_call: TRBV12-3/TRBV12-4
d_call: -
clone_size: -
cdr3_nt: TGTGCCAGCAGTCCCAGCGCGGGGGCGGACTACAATGAGCAGTACTTC
cdr3_aa: CASSPSAGADYNEQYF

j_call: TRBJ2-7
v_call: TRBV6-6
d_call: -
clone_size: -
cdr3_nt: TGTGCCAGCAGTTACTCGAGGACAGTATCCTCCTACGAGCAGTACTTC
cdr3_aa: CASSYSRTVSSYEQYF

j_call: TRBJ2-2
v_call: TRBV20-1
d_call: TRBD1
clone_size: -
cdr3_nt: TGCAGTGCCACCTCCGGGACAGGGACCACCGGGGAGCTGTTTTTT
cdr3_aa: CSATSGTGTTGELFF

j_call: TRBJ1-1
v_call: TRBV28
d_call: -
clone_size: once
cdr3_nt: TGTGCCAGCAGTTTTCCCCCTAGGATGAACACTGAAGCTTTCTTT
cdr3_aa: CASSFPPRMNTEAFF

j_call: TRBJ2-7
v_call: TRBV5-1
d_call: -
clone_size: -
cdr3_nt: TGCGCCAGCAGCTTGGGAGGGACATCCAATGAGCAGTACTTC
cdr3_aa: CASSLGGTSNEQYF

j_call: TRBJ2-3
v_call: TRBV4-2
d_call: -
clone_size: -
cdr3_nt: TGTGCCAGCAGCCAAGACGGAGCAACTAGCACAGATACGCAGTATTTT
cdr3_aa: CASSQDGATSTDTQYF

j_call: TRBJ1-1
v_call: TRBV7-2
d_call: -
clone_size: -
cdr3_nt: TGTGCCAGCAGCTTATTAGTCACTGGCACTGAAGCTTTCTTT
cdr3_aa: CASSLLVTGTEAFF

j_call: TRBJ1-1
v_call: TRBV6-2/TRBV6-3
d_call: -
clone_size: -
cdr3_nt: TGTGCCAGCAGGGACACCTGCGAATTGAACACTGAAGCTTTCTTT
cdr3_aa: CASRDTCELNTEAFF

j_call: TRBJ2-1
v_call: TRBV18
d_call: TRBD2
clone_size: -
cdr3_nt: TGTGCCAGCTCACCCCCACTAGCGGGAGGGGGTAAGTCCTACAATGAGCAGTTCTTC
cdr3_aa: CASSPPLAGGGKSYNEQFF

j_call: TRBJ2-3
v_call: TRBV9
d_call: -
clone_size: -
cdr3_nt: TGTGCCAGCAGCCGGTTAATAGATACGCAGTATTTT
cdr3_aa: CASSRLIDTQYF

j_call: TRBJ2-1
v_call: TRBV5-1
d_call: -
clone_size: -
cdr3_nt: TGCGCCAGCAGCACGGACGGGAGCTCCTACAATGAGCAGTTCTTC
cdr3_aa: CASSTDGSSYNEQFF

j_call: TRBJ2-5
v_call: TRBV12-5
d_call: -
clone_size: -
cdr3_nt: TGTGCTAGTGGTGCCTCGGTGGCGGGCCAAGAGACCCAGTACTTC
cdr3_aa: CASGASVAGQETQYF

j_call: TRBJ2-1
v_call: TRBV15
d_call: -
clone_size: few
cdr3_nt: TGTGCCACCAGCAGACTTCAGCAGACCGCGTTCATCCCCACCAATGAGCAGTTCTTC
cdr3_aa: CATSRLQQTAFIPTNEQFF

j_call: TRBJ2-1
v_call: TRBV12-3/TRBV12-4
d_call: TRBD2
clone_size: few
cdr3_nt: TGTGCCAGCAGTTTTAGCGGGAGGACACCGTTCTCCTACAATGAGCAGTTCTTC
cdr3_aa: CASSFSGRTPFSYNEQFF

j_call: TRBJ2-5
v_call: TRBV20-1
d_call: TRBD1
clone_size: -
cdr3_nt: TGCAGTGCTAGCCCGGGACAGTTCGGAGAGACCCAGTACTTC
cdr3_aa: CSASPGQFGETQYF

j_call: TRBJ2-7
v_call: TRBV4-2
d_call: -
clone_size: -
cdr3_nt: TGTGCCAGCAGCCAGAGGGATAGGGGCAGTGCCTACGAGCAGTACTTC
cdr3_aa: CASSQRDRGSAYEQYF

j_call: TRBJ2-1
v_call: TRBV6-2/TRBV6-3
d_call: -
clone_size: -
cdr3_nt: TGTGCCAGCAGTTACGGACGAGCAGGAAACAATGAGCAGTTCTTC
cdr3_aa: CASSYGRAGNNEQFF

j_call: TRBJ2-3
v_call: TRBV20-1
d_call: -
clone_size: -
cdr3_nt: TGCAGCGGGTCAATCGGGGACACGACAGATACGCAGTATTTT
cdr3_aa: CSGSIGDTTDTQYF

j_call: TRBJ2-1
v_call: TRBV7-2
d_call: -
clone_size: few
cdr3_nt: TGTGCCAGCAGCCTGGGACTCTTAGACAATGAGCAGTTCTTC
cdr3_aa: CASSLGLLDNEQFF

j_call: TRBJ2-1
v_call: TRBV3-1
d_call: TRBD2
clone_size: -
cdr3_nt: TGTGCCAGCAGCCAAAGTAGCGGGGGGGCATCCTACAATGAGCAGTTCTTC
cdr3_aa: CASSQSSGGASYNEQFF

j_call: TRBJ2-4
v_call: TRBV7-9
d_call: TRBD2
clone_size: -
cdr3_nt: TGTGCCAGCACCAGAGCTCGGGCGGGAGGGCCCTACGGGCAGTACTTC
cdr3_aa: CASTRARAGGPYGQYF

j_call: TRBJ2-2
v_call: TRBV12-5
d_call: -
clone_size: -
cdr3_nt: TGTGCTAGTGGTTTGGTACGGGTTTCTGGCGGGGAGCTGTTTTTT
cdr3_aa: CASGLVRVSGGELFF

j_call: TRBJ1-5
v_call: TRBV20-1
d_call: -
clone_size: -
cdr3_nt: TGCAGTGCTAGAGATCGCGGGGGGCGTCAGCCCCAGCATTTT
cdr3_aa: CSARDRGGRQPQHF

j_call: TRBJ2-3
v_call: TRBV12-3/TRBV12-4
d_call: -
clone_size: -
cdr3_nt: TGTGCCAGCAGCTCTCCGGAGGGGGCATCAGATACGCAGTATTTT
cdr3_aa: CASSSPEGASDTQYF

j_call: TRBJ2-1
v_call: TRBV28
d_call: -
clone_size: few
cdr3_nt: TGTGCCAGCAGTTTACCGGGTATAACCTACAATGAGCAGTTCTTC
cdr3_aa: CASSLPGITYNEQFF

j_call: TRBJ2-2
v_call: TRBV4-2
d_call: -
clone_size: once
cdr3_nt: TGTGCCAGCAGCCAAGATTTCGGAAACGGGGAGCTGTTTTTT
cdr3_aa: CASSQDFGNGELFF

j_call: TRBJ2-1
v_call: TRBV29-1
d_call: -
clone_size: -
cdr3_nt: TGCAGCGTTCTTGACAGCCACTCCTACAATGAGCAGTTCTTC
cdr3_aa: CSVLDSHSYNEQFF

j_call: TRBJ2-5
v_call: TRBV29-1
d_call: TRBD2
clone_size: -
cdr3_nt: TGCAGCGTTGAGATAAGCGGGAGGCGGGAGACCCAGTACTTC
cdr3_aa: CSVEISGRRETQYF

j_call: TRBJ1-2
v_call: TRBV5-1
d_call: -
clone_size: many
cdr3_nt: TGCGCCAGCAGCTTGGATGGCGGAGGGCTCAACTATGGCTACACCTTC
cdr3_aa: CASSLDGGGLNYGYTF

j_call: TRBJ2-7
v_call: TRBV11-1
d_call: -
clone_size: many
cdr3_nt: TGTGCCAGCAGCTTGGGGCAATCCAGGATCTCCGAGCAGTACTTC
cdr3_aa: CASSLGQSRISEQYF

j_call: TRBJ1-3
v_call: TRBV14
d_call: TRBD1
clone_size: once
cdr3_nt: TGTGCCAGCAGCCAAGATTGGCAACAGGGGGCTGGAAACACCATATATTTT
cdr3_aa: CASSQDWQQGAGNTIYF

j_call: TRBJ2-5
v_call: TRBV20-1
d_call: TRBD1
clone_size: -
cdr3_nt: TGCAGTGAGGGACAGGGGAGGGGTGAGACCCAGTACTTC
cdr3_aa: CSEGQGRGETQYF

j_call: TRBJ2-3
v_call: TRBV9
d_call: -
clone_size: -
cdr3_nt: TGTGCCAGCAGCCTCCAAGGAGGAGCGGACACAGATACGCAGTATTTT
cdr3_aa: CASSLQGGADTDTQYF